The 24 T cell receptor beta chains reported below all come from one sample, sequenced in a study of spatial heterogeneity in lung cancer. Time point denoted: sample taken at primary tumor resection. Whole RNA, which was extracted from tumor, nontumor lung tissue or frozen PBMC, was sequenced without any cell sorting. TCRdb analysed the 5' RACE reads with MiXCR anew, one entry per CDR3 protein. The sample contains 35,000 to 55,000 distinct CDR3 sequences, about 13% of which appear only once. The sequencing here drew on PBMCs, taken at surgery. Receptors originate from a male donor with early-stage non-small cell lung cancer.

This clonotype was counted only a few times. The chain links TRBV20-1 to TRBJ2-3; the match to TRBD1 covers 7 bases. Germline CDR1 is DFQATT and CDR2 is SNEGSKA (reference sequence). The CDR3 contains 13 residues. The V segment lost 5 bases and the J segment 2 bases; nucleotides outside the gene matches: 4. As DNA, the CDR3 is TGCAGTGCTGGGGACAGTACCACAGATACGCAGTATTTT. Translated, it gives CSAGDSTTDTQYF.

The chain couples TRBV9 to TRBJ2-2; possible D gene TRBD2, 5 bases. The germline CDR1 and CDR2 sequences are SGDLS and YYNGEE. The CDR3 extends over 15 amino acids. V shed 4 bases and J shed 5 bases, with 15 bases lying between them. This chain's CDR3 is CASSPKGGWTGELFF. Here the CDR3 DNA reads TGTGCCAGCAGCCCGAAAGGAGGTTGGACCGGGGAGCTGTTTTTT.

This clonotype has more than one count but fewer than ten. J is TRBJ2-1 and V is TRBV2, with D possibly being TRBD1 or TRBD2 (5 bases each). Per germline, CDR1 SNHLY and CDR2 FYNNEI. This CDR3 has 17 residues. The V and J ends lost 2 bases and 0 bases respectively, with 14 bases between them. CDR3 amino acids: CASSELGRSSSYNEQFF. CDR3 DNA sequence: TGTGCCAGCAGTGAACTGGGACGGAGTAGCTCCTACAATGAGCAGTTCTTC. The full variable domain, rest sourced from reference TRBV2 and TRBJ2-1, is EPEVTQTPSHQVTQMGQEVILRCVPISNHLYFYWYRQILGQKVEFLVSFYNNEISEKSEIFDDQFSVERPDGSNFTLKIRSTKLEDSAMYFCASSELGRSSSYNEQFFGPGTRLTVL.

There are a few counts of this clonotype. The V and J genes are TRBV11-3 and TRBJ2-1; TRBD2 aligns across 9 bases. This CDR3 contains 15 residues. Germline V gives CDR1 SGHNT, CDR2 YENEEA. Germline trimming cut 6 bases from V and 7 bases from J; bases unmatched to any gene: 10. The CDR3 here is CASSFASGVINEQFF. CDR3 DNA: TGTGCCAGCAGTTTCGCTAGCGGGGTTATTAATGAGCAGTTCTTC.

This clonotype has a count of ten or more. V usage is TRBV19 and J usage is TRBJ1-2; maybe TRBD1 (5 bases). This CDR3 spans 12 amino acids. The germline V gene encodes CDR1 LNHDA and CDR2 SQIVND (reference sequence). V lost 7 bases and J lost 5, with 11 bases in between. The DNA for the CDR3 is TGTGCCAGTACGTCCAGGGATTATGGCTACACCTTC. It codes for CASTSRDYGYTF.

Ten or more counts support this clonotype. The chain is built from TRBV7-2 and TRBJ2-3, with D maybe TRBD1 (6 bases). Germline CDR1 SGHTA, CDR2 FQGNSA. V was clipped by 4 bases and J by 7 bases, with 9 bases between them. There are 12 residues in the CDR3. The CDR3 loop is CASSWGQHTQYF. The CDR3 bases are TGTGCCAGCAGCTGGGGACAACATACGCAGTATTTT.

The chain has TRBV21-1 and TRBJ2-6; TRBD1 is the table's D call and was not checked against the DNA. TRBV21-1 is a known pseudogene. CDR3 length: 17 amino acids. In DNA form, the CDR3 reads TGTGCCAGCAGCAAAGGACAGGGGAGGACTGGGGCCAACGTCCTGACTTTC. This translates into CASSKGQGRTGANVLTF.

The V gene is TRBV3-1, the J gene TRBJ2-3; TRBD2 matches at 12 bases. The CDR3 is 16 amino acids. CDR1 and CDR2 from the germline V gene are LGHDT and YNNKEL (reference sequence). Trimming cost V 3 bases and J 0 bases; bases outside gene matches: 1. CDR3 coding DNA: TGTGCCAGCAGCCAGGGACTAGCGGGTAGCACAGATACGCAGTATTTT. As protein: CASSQGLAGSTDTQYF.

J is TRBJ1-6 and V is TRBV12-3 or TRBV12-4; no clear D gene. V lost 3 bases to trimming and J lost 0 bases, with 6 bases between them. The CDR3 has 15 residues. Here the CDR3 reads CASSFGSSYNSPLHF. CDR3 nucleotide sequence: TGTGCCAGCAGTTTCGGCAGCTCCTATAATTCACCCCTCCACTTT.

The gene calls are TRBV20-1 and TRBJ2-1; 10 bases line up with TRBD1. The CDR3 contains 15 residues. Germline CDR1 is DFQATT and CDR2 is SNEGSKA (reference sequence). The ends lost 0 bases at V and 6 bases at J; junction bases unmatched: 5. For the CDR3, the DNA is TGCAGTGCTAGAGATCTGGACAGGGGGGTCAATGAGCAGTTCTTC. Translated, it gives CSARDLDRGVNEQFF.

This clonotype occurred many times. The chain uses TRBV9 and TRBJ1-2; TRBD1 aligns across 9 bases. Germline-derived CDR1 and CDR2 are SGDLS and YYNGEE. The junction had 11 bases not matched to a gene; V was cut back by 4 bases and J by 4 bases. The CDR3 covers 16 residues. The CDR3 bases are TGTGCCAGCAGCAGGGACAGGGAGATACCTATCTATGGCTACACCTTC. Encoded protein: CASSRDREIPIYGYTF. The full variable domain, in which reference TRBV9 and TRBJ1-2 provide the parts outside the CDR3, is DSGVTQTPKHLITATGQRVTLRCSPRSGDLSVYWYQQSLDQGLQFLIQYYNGEERAKGNILERFSAQQFPDLHSELNLSSLELGDSALYFCASSRDREIPIYGYTFGSGTRLTVV.

This clonotype was observed at least ten times. The rearrangement uses TRBV10-3 and TRBJ1-1, with D unresolved. CDR3 length equals 12 residues. The germline V gene encodes CDR1 ENHRY and CDR2 SYGVKD. V was clipped by 11 bases and J by 1 base, with 11 bases between them. For the CDR3, the DNA is TGTGCCTCCCGGCAAGGGAACACTGAAGCTTTCTTT. Translated: CASRQGNTEAFF.

This clonotype turned up a few times. J is TRBJ1-1 and V is TRBV20-1; D is unclear. CDR1 is DFQATT, CDR2 SNEGSKA, per germline (reference sequence). V was cut by 2 bases and J by 3 bases, with 16 bases left in between. The CDR3 contains 15 residues. In DNA form, the CDR3 reads TGCAGTGCTAGACATCTACGGTCCCTGGACACTGAAGCTTTCTTT. Amino acids: CSARHLRSLDTEAFF.

V and J are TRBV7-6 and TRBJ2-7; 12 bases map to TRBD2. Germline V gene sequence: CDR1 SGHVS, CDR2 FNYEAQ. The junction had 6 bases not matched to a gene; V was cut back by 4 bases and J by 5 bases. This CDR3 has 15 residues. The CDR3 sequence: CASSWFGLAGNEQYF. The CDR3 nucleotides read TGTGCCAGCAGCTGGTTCGGACTAGCGGGAAACGAGCAGTACTTC. Full variable domain (remainder filled in from reference TRBV7-6 and TRBJ2-7): GAGVSQSPRYKVTKRGQDVALRCDPISGHVSLYWYRQALGQGPEFLTYFNYEAQQDKSGLPNDRFSAERPEGSISTLTIQRTEQRDSAMYRCASSWFGLAGNEQYFGPGTRLTVT.

There are a few counts of this clonotype. The chain joins TRBV9 to TRBJ1-6; a weak D match, TRBD1 (5 bases). Trimming shortened V by 0 bases and J by 10 bases, and 14 bases separated the two germline ends. Germline V gene sequence: CDR1 SGDLS, CDR2 YYNGEE. The CDR3 extends over 15 amino acids. CDR3 in amino acids: CASSVGGSRGSPLHF. The CDR3, as DNA: TGTGCCAGCAGCGTAGGGGGCAGCCGGGGATCACCCCTCCACTTT.

This clonotype came up a few times. As DNA, the CDR3 is TGCAGCGCTGCGGTAGGGGGCGGCTACGAGCAGTACTTC. Protein product: CSAAVGGGYEQYF. This chain joins TRBV29-1 and TRBJ2-7, with 7 bases that match TRBD1. V gave up 7 bases and J gave up 3 bases; unmatched junction bases: 9. Per germline, CDR1 SQVTM and CDR2 ANQGSEA. The CDR3 length is 13 residues.

The rearrangement links TRBV6-2 or TRBV6-3 to TRBJ1-2; weak D call: TRBD1 (6 bases). The CDR3 is made up of 14 amino acids. Trimming left V 0 bases short and J 7 bases short, with 12 bases between. Per germline, CDR1 MNHEY and CDR2 SVGEGT. CDR3 sequence: CASSYSSGGGGYTF. The CDR3 bases are TGTGCCAGCAGTTACTCATCCGGGGGCGGTGGCTACACCTTC.

This clonotype was seen at least ten times. The V gene is TRBV7-2, the J gene TRBJ1-6; 7 nucleotides match TRBD1. Trimming cost V 5 bases and J 5 bases; bases outside gene matches: 9. Germline V CDR1 and CDR2: SGHTA, FQGNSA. The CDR3 consists of 16 residues. The CDR3 DNA reads as TGTGCCAGCAGCACCGGGACAGTATGGAATAATTCACCCCTCCACTTT. Translated: CASSTGTVWNNSPLHF. Variable domain in full (rest from reference TRBV7-2 and TRBJ1-6): GAGVSQSPSNKVTEKGKDVELRCDPISGHTALYWYRQSLGQGLEFLIYFQGNSAPDKSGLPSDRFSAERTGGSVSTLTIQRTQQEDSAVYLCASSTGTVWNNSPLHFGNGTRLTVT.

This clonotype was seen a few times. The chain has TRBV29-1 and TRBJ1-1, with D perhaps TRBD1 (5 bases). The V gene lost 3 bases and the J gene lost 0 bases, with 11 bases spanning the gap. Looked up from germline, CDR1 is SQVTM and CDR2 is ANQGSEA. CDR3 size: 14 residues. This chain's CDR3 is CSVDQGGMNTEAFF. The CDR3 region has the DNA TGCAGCGTTGATCAGGGAGGAATGAACACTGAAGCTTTCTTT. Variable domain in full (rest from reference TRBV29-1 and TRBJ1-1): SAVISQKPSRDICQRGTSLTIQCQVDSQVTMMFWYRQQPGQSLTLIATANQGSEATYESGFVIDKFPISRPNLTFSTLTVSNMSPEDSSIYLCSVDQGGMNTEAFFGQGTRLTVV.

V usage is TRBV29-1 and J usage is TRBJ1-5; TRBD1 matches 7 bases. CDR1 and CDR2 (germline): SQVTM, ANQGSEA. Trimming cost V 7 bases and J 3 bases; bases outside gene matches: 6. The CDR3 sequence is 13 residues long. The chain's CDR3 is CSASGGVNQPQHF. The CDR3 DNA reads TGCAGCGCCTCAGGGGGGGTCAATCAGCCCCAGCATTTT.

This clonotype was observed a few times. This chain joins TRBV11-2 and TRBJ2-1; 12 bases match TRBD2. In germline, CDR1 is SGHAT, CDR2 FQNNGV. The trim removed 4 bases at V and 1 base at J, leaving 5 bases unmatched. The CDR3 is made up of 17 amino acids. CDR3 in amino acids: CASSSTLAGGSYNEQFF. As DNA, the CDR3 is TGTGCCAGCAGCTCCACCCTAGCGGGGGGGTCCTACAATGAGCAGTTCTTC.

The chain has TRBV27 and TRBJ1-4; the D is unclear. V lost 3 bases to trimming and J lost 1 base, with 15 bases between them. The CDR3 has 17 amino acids. Germline assignment: CDR1 MNHEY and CDR2 SMNVEV (reference sequence). In nucleotides, the CDR3 is TGTGCCAGCAGTTTTAGGATCCAGAGCGGAACTAATGAAAAACTGTTTTTT. Translation gives CASSFRIQSGTNEKLFF.

This clonotype was observed a handful of times. This chain uses TRBV9 with TRBJ2-1; 8 bases agree with TRBD2. The CDR3 totals 15 residues. Germline CDR1 and CDR2: SGDLS and YYNGEE. V trimming: 0 bases; J trimming: 5 bases; junction bases outside the gene matches: 4. The CDR3 DNA reads as TGTGCCAGCAGCGTAGCTATGCGGGAGGACAATGAGCAGTTCTTC. Translating gives CASSVAMREDNEQFF.

In its sample, this clonotype was seen a few times. This rearrangement joins TRBV3-1 to TRBJ1-3; D is unresolved. The CDR3 length is 14 residues. V shed 3 bases and J shed 0 bases, with 6 bases lying between them. Germline V lookup: CDR1 LGHDT, CDR2 YNNKEL (reference sequence). The CDR3 coding sequence is TGTGCCAGCAGCCACCGGTCCTCTGGAAACACCATATATTTT. Translated: CASSHRSSGNTIYF.